This TCR beta chain was found in a study of graft-versus-host responses after intestinal transplantation. Here immunoSEQ multiplex PCR was the method, and the copy in TCRdb shows in-frame clones only, minus some. The data show 80,000 to 90,000 clones, roughly 90% seen once. The germline CDR1 and CDR2 sequences are SGHNT and YYREEE (reference sequence). Trimming took 0 bases from V and 0 from J, leaving 4 bases between them. This CDR3 comprises 13 residues. Notes on this clone: Its antigen is unidentified. The sample holds other DNA sequences that translate to the same CDR3.

The input for sequencing was unstimulated CD4+ T cells sorted from spleen or lymph node cells, taken before intestinal transplant. This receptor was taken from a human donor who received an intestinal transplant. V and J are TRBV5-4 and TRBJ2-7, with no clear D. The CDR3 nucleotides read TGTGCCAGCAGCTTGGGGAGCTCCTACGAGCAGTACTTC. It codes for CASSLGSSYEQYF.